Listed below are T cell receptor beta chains from one sample, sequenced in a study of shared T cell receptors in the human thymus. Here immunoSEQ multiplex PCR was the method, and the copy in TCRdb shows in-frame clones only, minus some. The top ten clones hold 0.013% of a sample with just under 550,000 clones, 75% to 80% of them seen once. The data also belong to a second study, concerning human thymus T cells.

Sequenced sample: thymocytes. The source of these receptors is a boy under three years old with a congenital heart defect. CDR3s include the opening cysteine and the closing phenylalanine or tryptophan. The order of the fields is CDR3 protein, CDR3 DNA, D gene, J gene, clone size, V gene. D genes are given only for firm matches. Expanded clones get a size class; other rows say once, few or many, or leave the size out.

CDR3 protein: CASSPSNRVHLETQYF
CDR3 DNA: TGTGCCAGCAGCCCATCAAACCGGGTCCACCTAGAGACCCAGTACTTC
D gene: -
J gene: TRBJ2-5
clone size: -
V gene: TRBV11-1

CDR3 protein: CATPPTGGRYMNTEAFF
CDR3 DNA: TGTGCCACCCCACCCACAGGCGGCCGATACATGAACACTGAAGCTTTCTTT
D gene: -
J gene: TRBJ1-1
clone size: -
V gene: TRBV2

CDR3 protein: CASIVGDEEGDTEAFF
CDR3 DNA: TGTGCCAGTATCGTTGGGGACGAGGAGGGAGACACTGAAGCTTTCTTT
D gene: -
J gene: TRBJ1-1
clone size: few
V gene: TRBV19

CDR3 protein: CASRPTVAKNIQYF
CDR3 DNA: TGTGCCAGCAGACCAACAGTAGCCAAAAACATTCAGTACTTC
D gene: -
J gene: TRBJ2-4
clone size: -
V gene: TRBV27

CDR3 protein: CASSFSTGYFVYGYTF
CDR3 DNA: TGTGCCAGCAGCTTCTCTACAGGGTACTTTGTATATGGCTACACCTTC
D gene: -
J gene: TRBJ1-2
clone size: -
V gene: TRBV7-3

CDR3 protein: CASSPLNQETQYF
CDR3 DNA: TGTGCCAGCTCACCACTTAATCAAGAGACCCAGTACTTC
D gene: -
J gene: TRBJ2-5
clone size: -
V gene: TRBV18

CDR3 protein: CSVGAGRGFYEQYF
CDR3 DNA: TGCAGCGTTGGGGCGGGCCGCGGATTCTACGAGCAGTACTTC
D gene: -
J gene: TRBJ2-7
clone size: -
V gene: TRBV29-1

CDR3 protein: CASSVGTGSRETQYF
CDR3 DNA: TGTGCCAGCAGCGTAGGTACCGGGAGTAGAGAGACCCAGTACTTC
D gene: -
J gene: TRBJ2-5
clone size: -
V gene: TRBV9

CDR3 protein: CASSRPPGGSLPGELFF
CDR3 DNA: TGTGCCAGCAGCCGTCCCCCGGGCGGGAGTCTCCCCGGGGAGCTGTTTTTT
D gene: TRBD2
J gene: TRBJ2-2
clone size: -
V gene: TRBV4-2

CDR3 protein: CASSQGGRTDTQYF
CDR3 DNA: TGCGCCAGCAGCCAAGGAGGGCGCACAGATACGCAGTATTTT
D gene: -
J gene: TRBJ2-3
clone size: few
V gene: TRBV4-3

CDR3 protein: CASSFRGADGNTIYF
CDR3 DNA: TGCGCCAGCAGCTTCCGGGGGGCGGATGGAAACACCATATATTTT
D gene: -
J gene: TRBJ1-3
clone size: -
V gene: TRBV5-1

CDR3 protein: CASGSPSGQGDLKAFF
CDR3 DNA: TGTGCTAGTGGTTCACCTTCGGGACAGGGGGACCTGAAGGCTTTCTTT
D gene: TRBD1
J gene: TRBJ1-1
clone size: -
V gene: TRBV12-5

CDR3 protein: CAWSPQGVRDNEQFF
CDR3 DNA: TGTGCCTGGAGTCCCCAGGGGGTCCGGGACAATGAGCAGTTCTTC
D gene: TRBD1
J gene: TRBJ2-1
clone size: -
V gene: TRBV30

CDR3 protein: CASSSGESTEAFF
CDR3 DNA: TGCGCCAGCAGCTCCGGGGAGAGTACTGAAGCTTTCTTT
D gene: -
J gene: TRBJ1-1
clone size: few
V gene: TRBV5-1

CDR3 protein: CASSSAGAPYEQYF
CDR3 DNA: TGTGCCAGCAGTTCAGCGGGAGCCCCCTACGAGCAGTACTTC
D gene: TRBD2
J gene: TRBJ2-7
clone size: -
V gene: TRBV6-5

CDR3 protein: CSVEVPATSGRSYEQYF
CDR3 DNA: TGCAGCGTTGAAGTTCCCGCGACGAGCGGGCGCTCCTACGAGCAGTACTTC
D gene: -
J gene: TRBJ2-7
clone size: -
V gene: TRBV29-1

CDR3 protein: CASSTPATKTQYF
CDR3 DNA: TGTGCCAGCAGTACGCCGGCGACAAAGACCCAGTACTTC
D gene: -
J gene: TRBJ2-5
clone size: few
V gene: TRBV27

CDR3 protein: CASSHRQGRRETQYF
CDR3 DNA: TGTGCCAGCTCTCACAGACAGGGTCGGCGGGAGACCCAGTACTTC
D gene: TRBD1
J gene: TRBJ2-5
clone size: few
V gene: TRBV18

CDR3 protein: CAISETSGRAHEQFF
CDR3 DNA: TGTGCCATCAGTGAGACTAGCGGGAGGGCCCATGAGCAGTTCTTC
D gene: TRBD2
J gene: TRBJ2-1
clone size: -
V gene: TRBV10-3

CDR3 protein: CASSQVPPSGREQQYF
CDR3 DNA: TGCGCCAGCAGCCAAGTCCCCCCCTCAGGCAGGGAACAGCAGTACTTC
D gene: -
J gene: TRBJ2-7
clone size: -
V gene: TRBV4-3

CDR3 protein: CASSVDGRADTQYF
CDR3 DNA: TGTGCCAGCAGCGTAGATGGCCGGGCAGATACGCAGTATTTT
D gene: -
J gene: TRBJ2-3
clone size: -
V gene: TRBV9

CDR3 protein: CSASGVPETF
CDR3 DNA: TGCAGTGCTAGCGGGGTACCCGAAACCTTC
D gene: -
J gene: TRBJ1-2
clone size: once
V gene: TRBV20-1

CDR3 protein: CASSLSSGGGGEQYF
CDR3 DNA: TGTGCCAGCAGCTTGAGTAGCGGGGGAGGTGGTGAGCAGTACTTC
D gene: TRBD2
J gene: TRBJ2-7
clone size: -
V gene: TRBV5-4

CDR3 protein: CASSGEQGPLTGNTIYF
CDR3 DNA: TGTGCCAGCAGCGGAGAACAGGGGCCCCTCACTGGAAACACCATATATTTT
D gene: TRBD1
J gene: TRBJ1-3
clone size: few
V gene: TRBV7-2

CDR3 protein: CASLRRGLAPQETQYF
CDR3 DNA: TGTGCCAGCCTTCGCCGGGGATTGGCCCCCCAAGAGACCCAGTACTTC
D gene: -
J gene: TRBJ2-5
clone size: -
V gene: TRBV28

CDR3 protein: CAREVRDIEKLFF
CDR3 DNA: TGTGCCAGGGAAGTCCGGGACATAGAAAAACTGTTTTTT
D gene: -
J gene: TRBJ1-4
clone size: -
V gene: TRBV27

CDR3 protein: CASSFWTGARANYGYTF
CDR3 DNA: TGTGCCAGCAGCTTTTGGACAGGGGCGAGGGCTAACTATGGCTACACCTTC
D gene: TRBD1
J gene: TRBJ1-2
clone size: -
V gene: TRBV11-2

CDR3 protein: CASSLGASGNDTQYF
CDR3 DNA: TGTGCCAGCAGCTTAGGGGCTAGCGGGAACGATACGCAGTATTTT
D gene: TRBD2
J gene: TRBJ2-3
clone size: once
V gene: TRBV7-3

CDR3 protein: CASTNDSYEQYF
CDR3 DNA: TGTGCCAGCACCAACGACAGCTACGAGCAGTACTTC
D gene: -
J gene: TRBJ2-7
clone size: -
V gene: TRBV7-9

CDR3 protein: CASRGSYSSYEQYF
CDR3 DNA: TGTGCCAGCAGGGGGAGTTACAGCTCCTACGAGCAGTACTTC
D gene: -
J gene: TRBJ2-7
clone size: -
V gene: TRBV27

CDR3 protein: CASSWDSHHYGYTF
CDR3 DNA: TGTGCCAGTTCGTGGGACAGTCATCACTATGGCTACACCTTC
D gene: TRBD1
J gene: TRBJ1-2
clone size: -
V gene: TRBV6-1

CDR3 protein: CASRQGQETYEQYF
CDR3 DNA: TGTGCCAGCAGACAGGGACAGGAGACCTACGAGCAGTACTTC
D gene: TRBD1
J gene: TRBJ2-7
clone size: -
V gene: TRBV27

CDR3 protein: CASSIGGTGSSQYF
CDR3 DNA: TGTGCCAGTAGTATAGGGGGGACAGGCTCCTCGCAGTACTTC
D gene: TRBD1
J gene: TRBJ2-7
clone size: -
V gene: TRBV19

CDR3 protein: CASSQDGGPLNYSNQPQHF
CDR3 DNA: TGCGCCAGCAGCCAAGACGGAGGGCCGCTAAACTATAGCAATCAGCCCCAGCATTTT
D gene: -
J gene: TRBJ1-5
clone size: -
V gene: TRBV4-1

CDR3 protein: CASSIRREGETQYF
CDR3 DNA: TGTGCCAGTAGTATTCGGCGGGAGGGGGAGACCCAGTACTTC
D gene: TRBD2
J gene: TRBJ2-5
clone size: few
V gene: TRBV19

CDR3 protein: CASSLAQGLAGGDYNEQFF
CDR3 DNA: TGCGCCAGCAGCTTGGCCCAGGGACTAGCGGGAGGAGACTACAATGAGCAGTTCTTC
D gene: TRBD2
J gene: TRBJ2-1
clone size: -
V gene: TRBV5-1

CDR3 protein: CASQPGTGPHGVLEQYF
CDR3 DNA: TGTGCCAGTCAACCCGGGACAGGCCCCCATGGGGTTCTGGAGCAGTACTTC
D gene: TRBD1
J gene: TRBJ2-7
clone size: few
V gene: TRBV27

CDR3 protein: CASSYGPNTGELFF
CDR3 DNA: TGTGCCAGCAGTTACGGGCCTAACACCGGGGAGCTGTTTTTT
D gene: -
J gene: TRBJ2-2
clone size: -
V gene: TRBV6-5

CDR3 protein: CASSKTGTPYEQYF
CDR3 DNA: TGTGCCAGCAGCAAGACAGGGACTCCCTACGAGCAGTACTTC
D gene: -
J gene: TRBJ2-7
clone size: -
V gene: TRBV5-6

CDR3 protein: CASSLSGLVDEQYF
CDR3 DNA: TGTGCCAGCAGCTTATCCGGACTAGTCGACGAGCAGTACTTC
D gene: TRBD2
J gene: TRBJ2-7
clone size: few
V gene: TRBV11-2

CDR3 protein: CASSGHLLIGNQPQHF
CDR3 DNA: TGTGCCAGCAGTGGACATTTGCTTATAGGCAATCAGCCCCAGCATTTT
D gene: -
J gene: TRBJ1-5
clone size: -
V gene: TRBV6-1

CDR3 protein: CSVDGTPLHTQYF
CDR3 DNA: TGCAGCGTCGATGGGACACCGCTCCATACGCAGTATTTT
D gene: -
J gene: TRBJ2-3
clone size: -
V gene: TRBV29-1

CDR3 protein: CASSLGQQETQYF
CDR3 DNA: TGTGCCAGCAGCTTAGGACAGCAAGAGACCCAGTACTTC
D gene: -
J gene: TRBJ2-5
clone size: -
V gene: TRBV5-4

CDR3 protein: CASSLRTGAYNEQFF
CDR3 DNA: TGTGCCAGCAGCTTAAGGACAGGGGCCTACAATGAGCAGTTCTTC
D gene: TRBD1
J gene: TRBJ2-1
clone size: -
V gene: TRBV7-4

CDR3 protein: CASSEFGQGSSWETQYF
CDR3 DNA: TGCGCCAGCAGTGAGTTCGGACAGGGGTCCTCCTGGGAGACCCAGTACTTC
D gene: TRBD1
J gene: TRBJ2-5
clone size: -
V gene: TRBV10-1

CDR3 protein: CAWRARDSTSGANVLTF
CDR3 DNA: TGTGCCTGGAGGGCGAGGGACAGCACCTCTGGGGCCAACGTCCTGACTTTC
D gene: TRBD1
J gene: TRBJ2-6
clone size: -
V gene: TRBV30

CDR3 protein: CASSPRLAGGDTDTQYF
CDR3 DNA: TGTGCCAGCAGCCCACGACTAGCGGGAGGTGACACAGATACGCAGTATTTT
D gene: TRBD2
J gene: TRBJ2-3
clone size: once
V gene: TRBV7-4

CDR3 protein: CASSYMQGAYYGYTF
CDR3 DNA: TGTGCCAGCAGTTACATGCAGGGGGCTTACTATGGCTACACCTTC
D gene: TRBD1
J gene: TRBJ1-2
clone size: -
V gene: TRBV6-5

CDR3 protein: CASSQDRSSGTDTQYF
CDR3 DNA: TGCGCCAGCAGCCAAGATAGGTCTAGCGGGACAGATACGCAGTATTTT
D gene: TRBD2
J gene: TRBJ2-3
clone size: -
V gene: TRBV4-3

CDR3 protein: CASSSQGASGELFF
CDR3 DNA: TGTGCCAGCAGCTCACAGGGGGCGTCGGGGGAGCTGTTTTTT
D gene: TRBD1
J gene: TRBJ2-2
clone size: -
V gene: TRBV5-6

CDR3 protein: CASSLGLAGYNEQFF
CDR3 DNA: TGTGCCAGCAGCTTAGGACTAGCGGGCTACAATGAGCAGTTCTTC
D gene: TRBD2
J gene: TRBJ2-1
clone size: -
V gene: TRBV7-2

CDR3 protein: CAIRGTAQAKNIQYF
CDR3 DNA: TGTGCCATTCGGGGAACGGCACAAGCCAAAAACATTCAGTACTTC
D gene: -
J gene: TRBJ2-4
clone size: few
V gene: TRBV15

CDR3 protein: CATSRGRESGYEQYF
CDR3 DNA: TGTGCCACCAGCAGGGGGAGGGAATCGGGATACGAGCAGTACTTC
D gene: TRBD2
J gene: TRBJ2-7
clone size: -
V gene: TRBV15

CDR3 protein: CASSLGTGGSYEQYF
CDR3 DNA: TGTGCCAGCAGTTTGGGGACAGGGGGTTCCTACGAGCAGTACTTC
D gene: TRBD1
J gene: TRBJ2-7
clone size: -
V gene: TRBV28

CDR3 protein: CASSLEGRRQKANYGYTF
CDR3 DNA: TGTGCCAGCAGCTTGGAGGGGCGACGACAGAAAGCTAACTATGGCTACACCTTC
D gene: -
J gene: TRBJ1-2
clone size: few
V gene: TRBV5-4

CDR3 protein: CASSQEREAKGYEQYF
CDR3 DNA: TGCGCCAGCAGCCAAGAACGGGAGGCCAAAGGCTACGAGCAGTACTTC
D gene: TRBD2
J gene: TRBJ2-7
clone size: -
V gene: TRBV4-1

CDR3 protein: CASSGTGTSRDNEQFF
CDR3 DNA: TGTGCCAGCAGCGGCACCGGGACTAGCAGAGACAATGAGCAGTTCTTC
D gene: TRBD2
J gene: TRBJ2-1
clone size: -
V gene: TRBV7-2

CDR3 protein: CASAGAGELFF
CDR3 DNA: TGCGCCAGTGCGGGGGCCGGGGAGCTGTTTTTT
D gene: TRBD2
J gene: TRBJ2-2
clone size: -
V gene: TRBV23-1

CDR3 protein: CASSRQGGETQYF
CDR3 DNA: TGTGCCAGCAGTCGACAGGGGGGCGAGACCCAGTACTTC
D gene: TRBD1
J gene: TRBJ2-5
clone size: -
V gene: TRBV6-1